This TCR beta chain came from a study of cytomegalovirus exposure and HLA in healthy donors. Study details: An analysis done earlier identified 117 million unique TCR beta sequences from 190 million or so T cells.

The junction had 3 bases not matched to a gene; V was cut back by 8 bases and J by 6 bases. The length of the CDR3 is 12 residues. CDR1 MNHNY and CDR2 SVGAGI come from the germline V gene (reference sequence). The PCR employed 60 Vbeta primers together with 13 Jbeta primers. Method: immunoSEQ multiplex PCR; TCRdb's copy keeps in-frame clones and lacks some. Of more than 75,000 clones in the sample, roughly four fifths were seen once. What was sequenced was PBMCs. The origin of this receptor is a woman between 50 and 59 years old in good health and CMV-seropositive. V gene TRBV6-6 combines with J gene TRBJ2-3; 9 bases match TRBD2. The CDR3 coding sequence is TGTGCCAGCCGAAGCGGGGGGGATACGCAGTATTTT. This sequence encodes CASRSGGDTQYF.